This T cell receptor beta chain was profiled in a study of neurological immune-mediated disorders. Using its own MiXCR run on the 5' RACE reads, TCRdb lists one record per CDR3 protein. The data show 52,000 or so distinct CDR3 sequences, 4% seen once. Germline V lookup: CDR1 SGHRS, CDR2 YFSETQ. Trimming cost V 4 bases and J 1 base, with 9 bases left between them. The CDR3 has 14 amino acids. This clonotype came up many times. Sequencing used CD4+ T cells from blood. The sequence was obtained from a woman between 35 and 50 years old with multiple sclerosis. The gene calls are TRBV5-1 and TRBJ1-5; no definite D call. The CDR3 bases are TGCGCCAGCAGCCCCGACGGAAGCAATCAGCCCCAGCATTTT. Protein: CASSPDGSNQPQHF.